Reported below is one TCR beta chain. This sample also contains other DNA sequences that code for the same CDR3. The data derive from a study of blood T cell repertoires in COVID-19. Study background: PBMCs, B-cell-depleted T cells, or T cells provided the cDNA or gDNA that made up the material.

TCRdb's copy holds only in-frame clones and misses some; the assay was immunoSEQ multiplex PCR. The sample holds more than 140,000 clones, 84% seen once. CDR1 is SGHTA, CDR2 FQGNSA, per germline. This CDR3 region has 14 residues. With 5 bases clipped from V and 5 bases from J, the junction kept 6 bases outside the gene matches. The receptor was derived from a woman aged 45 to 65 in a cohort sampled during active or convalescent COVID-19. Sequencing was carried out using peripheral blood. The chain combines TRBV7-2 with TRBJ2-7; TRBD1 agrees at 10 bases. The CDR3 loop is CASSPRDRGNEQYF. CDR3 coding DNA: TGTGCCAGCAGCCCACGGGACAGGGGTAACGAGCAGTACTTC.